This entry is about one T cell receptor (beta chain). Generated by immunoSEQ multiplex PCR, the TCRdb table keeps only in-frame clones and is missing some. The sample comprises approximately 48,000 clones, around 80% of which are singletons, and around 4.2% rests with the top ten. The data originate from a study of OX40 agonist ivuxolimab in advanced cancers. Trimming removed 0 bases from V and 0 bases from J, with 8 bases in between. This CDR3 has 15 amino acids. The germline V gene has CDR1 SGHAT and CDR2 FQNNGV. The source was CD4+ or CD8+ T cells sorted from blood, collected in a trial of the OX40 agonist ivuxolimab. The sequence was collected from an adult with an advanced solid tumor such as melanoma, head and neck, liver or kidney cancer. The chain uses TRBV11-2 and TRBJ1-1; D might be TRBD1 (6 bases). CDR3 in amino acids: CASSLDRQVNTEAFF. In DNA, the CDR3 is TGTGCCAGCAGCTTAGATAGACAGGTGAACACTGAAGCTTTCTTT.